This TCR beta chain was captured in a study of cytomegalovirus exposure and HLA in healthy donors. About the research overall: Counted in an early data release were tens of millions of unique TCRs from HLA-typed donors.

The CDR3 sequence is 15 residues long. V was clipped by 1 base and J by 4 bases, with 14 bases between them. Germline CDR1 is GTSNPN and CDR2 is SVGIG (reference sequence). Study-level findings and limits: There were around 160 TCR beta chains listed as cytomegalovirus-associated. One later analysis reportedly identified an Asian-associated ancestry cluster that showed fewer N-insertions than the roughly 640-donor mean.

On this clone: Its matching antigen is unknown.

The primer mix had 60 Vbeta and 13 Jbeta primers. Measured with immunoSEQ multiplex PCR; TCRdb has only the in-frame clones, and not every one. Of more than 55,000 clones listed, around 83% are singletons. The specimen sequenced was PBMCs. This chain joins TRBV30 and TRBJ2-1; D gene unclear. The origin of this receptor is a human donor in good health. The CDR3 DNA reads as TGTGCCTGGAGTGAAGGAGCGCAGCTATACAATGAGCAGTTCTTC. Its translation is CAWSEGAQLYNEQFF.